This T cell receptor beta chain was sequenced during a study of cytomegalovirus exposure and HLA in healthy donors. Study-wide results and caveats: Later on, an analysis showed TCR association rates differing by HLA locus, with DRB1 the most and HLA-C the fewest. Cytomegalovirus status was reportedly diagnosed by the classifier with high specificity and sensitivity. Researchers reported in a later analysis that a missense DCLRE1C variant was tied to TCR beta V- and J-gene trimming.

Comments on this clone: Its cognate antigen is unknown.

PCR employed 60 Vbeta and 13 Jbeta primers. Sequencing used immunoSEQ multiplex PCR; TCRdb keeps in-frame clones, though not all of them. The sample lists more than 95,000 clones; about 73% were seen once. Sequencing was done on a sample of PBMCs. The source is a woman in her thirties or forties in good health and CMV-seronegative.

This chain's CDR3 is CASSIVEGTPYNEQFF. In DNA form, the CDR3 reads TGTGCCAGTAGTATAGTCGAGGGAACACCCTACAATGAGCAGTTCTTC. This chain links TRBV19 with TRBJ2-1; TRBD2 is a possible D gene (5 bases). Germline CDR1 LNHDA, CDR2 SQIVND (reference sequence). CDR3 length: 16 amino acids. V was pared by 1 base and J by 2 bases, with 12 bases between. Based on the CDR3 plus reference TRBV19 and TRBJ2-1, the full variable domain is DGGITQSPKYLFRKEGQNVTLSCEQNLNHDAMYWYRQDPGQGLRLIYYSQIVNDFQKGDIAEGYSVSREKKESFPLTVTSAQKNPTAFYLCASSIVEGTPYNEQFFGPGTRLTVL.